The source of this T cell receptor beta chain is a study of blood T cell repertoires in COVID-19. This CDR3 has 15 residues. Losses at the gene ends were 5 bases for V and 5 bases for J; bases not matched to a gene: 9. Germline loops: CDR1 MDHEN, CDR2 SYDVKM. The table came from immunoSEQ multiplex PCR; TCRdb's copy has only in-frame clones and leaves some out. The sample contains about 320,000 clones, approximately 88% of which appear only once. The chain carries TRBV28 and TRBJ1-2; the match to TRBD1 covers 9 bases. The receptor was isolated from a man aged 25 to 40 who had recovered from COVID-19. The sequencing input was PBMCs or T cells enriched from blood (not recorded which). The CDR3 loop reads CASSAHPGQGYGYTF. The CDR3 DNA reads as TGTGCCAGCAGTGCACATCCGGGACAGGGTTATGGCTACACCTTC.